This TCR beta chain was found in a study of identical twins. The CDR3 totals 14 residues. V lost 6 bases, J lost 9 bases, and 15 bases lay in between. TCRdb re-derived calls from the 5' RACE reads in MiXCR, one entry per CDR3 protein. The sample has approximately 590,000 distinct CDR3 sequences, 9% to 10% seen once. The sample holds many counts of this clonotype. These data also featured in a second study, about yellow fever vaccine responses in identical twins.

This chain links TRBV12-3 or TRBV12-4 with TRBJ1-6; possible D gene TRBD1, 6 bases. The origin of this receptor is a woman in her late teens or twenties in good health. The sample was PBMCs. The CDR3 region is CASSSIFRGSPLHF. The CDR3 bases are TGTGCCAGCAGCTCCATCTTCAGGGGTTCACCCCTCCACTTT.